This T cell receptor (beta chain) stems from a study of OX40 agonist ivuxolimab in advanced cancers. Study-wide points: Averaging showed that CD8+ T cells had more expanded clones than CD4+ did. CD4+ and CD8+ blood T cells expanded clonally by week 6 at 0.1 to 3.0 mg/kg.

Regarding this clone: Its antigen is still unknown.

CDR3 length: 14 amino acids. Trimming left V 3 bases short and J 0 bases short, with 8 bases between. In germline, CDR1 is MNHNS, CDR2 SASEGT. The table came from immunoSEQ multiplex PCR; TCRdb's copy has only in-frame clones and leaves some out. The table lists about 77,000 clones, 87% of them singletons. Material: CD4+ or CD8+ T cells sorted from blood, obtained in a trial of the OX40 agonist ivuxolimab. The receptor's source is an adult with an advanced solid tumor such as melanoma, head and neck, liver or kidney cancer. The J gene is TRBJ1-1, the V gene TRBV6-1; D remains ambiguous. The CDR3 spells CASSDTLLNTEAFF. CDR3 coding DNA: TGTGCCAGCAGTGACACCCTACTGAACACTGAAGCTTTCTTT.